The rows below give T cell receptor beta chains drawn from one sample of a study of blood T cell repertoires in COVID-19. The method was immunoSEQ multiplex PCR; TCRdb's version includes in-frame clones alone and lacks a portion of them. The table shows roughly 250,000 clones, with approximately 83% occurring only once. Sequenced input: PBMCs or T cells enriched from blood (not recorded which). These receptors originate from a woman in her twenties or thirties who had recovered from COVID-19. The CDR3 runs from the conserved cysteine through the conserved F or W. Each record gives: clone size, J gene, V gene, D gene, CDR3 DNA, CDR3 protein. D genes are given only for firm matches. Clone sizes are given selectively: once, few, many, or a class where the clone is expanded.

NA | TRBJ2-7 | TRBV30 | TRBD1 | TGTGCCGGGCTGGACAGGGGGCCGTCCTACGAGCAGTACTTC | CAGLDRGPSYEQYF
NA | TRBJ2-7 | TRBV11-2 | TRBD1 | TGTGCCAGCAGCTGGGGACAGGGGCTCTACGAGCAGTACTTC | CASSWGQGLYEQYF
NA | TRBJ1-2 | TRBV27 | NA | TGTGCCAGCAGTTTATCAGCCGGGAACTATGGCTACACCTTC | CASSLSAGNYGYTF
NA | TRBJ2-2 | TRBV23-1 | TRBD2 | TGCGCCAGCAGTCCAGAGATGTTGGGGGGTAGCGGGAGGGCGAACACCGGGGAGCTGTTTTTT | CASSPEMLGGSGRANTGELFF
NA | TRBJ1-5 | TRBV11-2 | NA | TGTGCCAGCAGCTTAGCAGGGATGTGGCAGCCCCAGCATTTT | CASSLAGMWQPQHF
NA | TRBJ1-4 | TRBV9 | TRBD1 | TGTGCCAGCAGCGGACAGGGGCTTGCTAATGAAAAACTGTTTTTT | CASSGQGLANEKLFF
once | TRBJ2-7 | TRBV19 | TRBD2 | TGTGCCAGTAGTATTCAGAGCGGGAGCCACTACGAGCAGTACTTC | CASSIQSGSHYEQYF